The clone carrying this T cell receptor beta chain was counted a single time. These data are taken from a study of T cells in localized non-small cell lung cancer. Clones were sequenced by immunoSEQ multiplex PCR, and TCRdb holds only the in-frame ones, with some missing. This table has 70,000 to 95,000 clones, roughly 90% appearing once. V lost 7 bases and J lost 3, with 19 bases in between. Per germline, CDR1 SGHRS and CDR2 YFSETQ. The CDR3 loop spans 16 amino acids. The source was PBMCs, collected before any cancer treatment. V usage is TRBV5-1 and J usage is TRBJ2-2; D remains unclear. The sequence was obtained from a woman aged 40 to 75 with stage II squamous cell lung carcinoma. CDR3 sequence (DNA): TGCGCCAGCTCTTCCTTGGCTGTGGGGTACACCGGGGAGCTGTTTTTT. This encodes CASSSLAVGYTGELFF.